The 27 T cell receptor beta chains reported below all come from one sample, sequenced in a study of blood T cell repertoires in COVID-19. Generated by immunoSEQ multiplex PCR, the TCRdb table keeps only in-frame clones and is missing some. The sample holds roughly 360,000 clones, roughly 88% seen once. The sequencing sample was made of PBMCs or T cells enriched from blood (not recorded which). The receptor set was obtained from a woman in her thirties with acute COVID-19.

This clone appeared a single time. The V call is TRBV9, the J call TRBJ1-2; D might be TRBD1 (6 bases). Germline CDR1 SGDLS, CDR2 YYNGEE. CDR3 length equals 15 residues. Deletions cut 4 bases from V and 3 bases from J, with 16 bases between. The CDR3 reads CASSPGGGAYYGYTF. In DNA, the CDR3 is TGTGCCAGCAGCCCGGGGGGGGGCGCGTACTATGGCTACACCTTC. The full variable domain, with the rest looked up from reference TRBV9 and TRBJ1-2, is DSGVTQTPKHLITATGQRVTLRCSPRSGDLSVYWYQQSLDQGLQFLIQYYNGEERAKGNILERFSAQQFPDLHSELNLSSLELGDSALYFCASSPGGGAYYGYTFGSGTRLTVV.

This chain joins TRBV25-1 and TRBJ2-1; the match to TRBD1 covers 10 bases. This CDR3 comprises 16 residues. V shed 7 bases and J 4 bases; nucleotides not matched to a gene: 10. CDR1 and CDR2 (germline): MGHDK, SYGVNS. In DNA, the CDR3 is TGTGCCAGCACTAGCTCCCGGGACAGGGGATACAATGAGCAGTTCTTC. Encoded protein: CASTSSRDRGYNEQFF. The whole variable domain, remainder taken from reference TRBV25-1 and TRBJ2-1, is EADIYQTPRYLVIGTGKKITLECSQTMGHDKMYWYQQDPGMELHLIHYSYGVNSTEKGDLSSESTVSRIRTEHFPLTLESARPSHTSQYLCASTSSRDRGYNEQFFGPGTRLTVL.

The chain is built from TRBV7-8 and TRBJ2-7; 9 nucleotides match TRBD2. J gave up 4 bases and V 2 bases, and 6 bases lay outside the gene matches. The germline gives CDR1 SGHVS, CDR2 FQNEAQ. There are 15 residues in the CDR3. CDR3 protein: CASSLRTSEAYEQYF. The CDR3 region has the DNA TGTGCCAGCAGCTTAAGGACTAGCGAGGCTTACGAGCAGTACTTC.

This clone is a singleton in its sample. The chain combines TRBV19 with TRBJ1-5; TRBD1 matches 7 bases. V was clipped by 7 bases and J by 4 bases; unmatched bases: 4. In germline, CDR1 is LNHDA, CDR2 SQIVND (reference sequence). The CDR3 contains 13 residues. Here the CDR3 DNA reads TGTGCCAGTATGACAGGGCGGAATCAGCCCCAGCATTTT. Its protein is CASMTGRNQPQHF.

CDR3 sequence: CASSLVRGANEKLFF. DNA of the CDR3: TGTGCCAGCAGCTTAGTCCGGGGTGCTAATGAAAAACTGTTTTTT. V and J are TRBV7-9 and TRBJ1-4; D not certain. CDR1 SEHNR and CDR2 FQNEAQ come from the germline V gene (reference sequence). CDR3 length: 15 amino acids. Trimming removed 1 base from V and 3 bases from J, with 9 bases in between.

This chain links TRBV7-6 with TRBJ1-2; 8 nucleotides line up with TRBD1. After removal of 5 bases from V and 4 bases from J, the junction contained 6 bases not matched to a gene. The CDR3 is 14 residues long. Germline loops: CDR1 SGHVS, CDR2 FNYEAQ. The CDR3, as DNA: TGTGCCAGCAGCGACGGACAGGGAAGCTATGGCTACACCTTC. Its translation is CASSDGQGSYGYTF.

The rearrangement links TRBV4-3 to TRBJ2-5; 8 bases align to TRBD1. V lost 3 bases, J lost 1 base, and 1 base stayed unmatched. This CDR3 region has 14 residues. The germline V gene has CDR1 LGHNA and CDR2 YSLEER. The CDR3 DNA reads TGCGCCAGCAGCCACACAGGGGGCCAAGAGACCCAGTACTTC. It translates to CASSHTGGQETQYF.

This rearrangement joins TRBV29-1 to TRBJ1-2, with no clear D. The ends were cut back, 4 bases at V and 3 bases at J, with 9 bases in the middle. CDR1 SQVTM and CDR2 ANQGSEA come from the germline V gene. The CDR3 spans 12 residues. CDR3 residues: CSVGRGDYGYTF. The CDR3 bases are TGCAGCGTTGGACGGGGTGACTATGGCTACACCTTC.

The V gene is TRBV3-1 (or the pseudogene TRBV3-2), the J gene TRBJ1-5; D is unclear. This CDR3 comprises 15 residues. Germline V gene data show CDR1 as LGHDT and CDR2 as YNNKEL (reference sequence). Trimming stripped 3 bases from V and 6 bases from J, with 15 bases between. The CDR3 DNA reads as TGTGCCAGCAGCCAGGTCCCCTTTGGCGGTCAGCCCCAGCATTTT. Its translation: CASSQVPFGGQPQHF.

This chain links TRBV19 with TRBJ2-1; D is possibly TRBD1 (6 bases). Trimming left V 4 bases short and J 2 bases short, with 6 bases between. Germline values: CDR1 LNHDA, CDR2 SQIVND (reference sequence). CDR3 length equals 13 residues. This CDR3 reads CASSRTAYNEQFF. CDR3 in DNA: TGTGCCAGTAGTAGGACAGCCTACAATGAGCAGTTCTTC. Full variable domain (outside the CDR3, taken from reference TRBV19 and TRBJ2-1): DGGITQSPKYLFRKEGQNVTLSCEQNLNHDAMYWYRQDPGQGLRLIYYSQIVNDFQKGDIAEGYSVSREKKESFPLTVTSAQKNPTAFYLCASSRTAYNEQFFGPGTRLTVL.

The chain combines TRBV7-9 with TRBJ1-6; D is ambiguous. Germline values: CDR1 SEHNR, CDR2 FQNEAQ (reference sequence). The V gene lost 6 bases and the J gene lost 0 bases, with 15 bases spanning the gap. The CDR3 runs to 17 residues. CDR3 in DNA: TGTGCCAGCAGATCATCGCAGGCGAGCTCCTATAATTCACCCCTCCACTTT. Translated: CASRSSQASSYNSPLHF.

This clone was recorded once. V gene TRBV18 combines with J gene TRBJ1-3, with 9 bases matching TRBD1. The CDR3 is made up of 16 amino acids. The J segment lost 2 bases and the V segment lost 5 bases, leaving 7 bases of the junction unmatched. CDR1 and CDR2 (germline): KGHSH, LQKENI. The CDR3 region has the DNA TGTGCCAGCTCATCCGGGACAGGGCGGACTGGAAACACCATATATTTT. Its translation is CASSSGTGRTGNTIYF.

The V call is TRBV9, the J call TRBJ1-3; D not certain. The V end was cut by 3 bases, the J end by 3 bases, with 13 bases between. The germline V gene has CDR1 SGDLS and CDR2 YYNGEE. This CDR3 is 15 amino acids long. The CDR3 is CASSGGPSGGNTIYF. The CDR3, as DNA: TGTGCCAGCAGCGGCGGGCCCTCGGGTGGAAACACCATATATTTT.

The chain recombines TRBV7-9 with TRBJ1-4, with D hard to call. The germline V gene has CDR1 SEHNR and CDR2 FQNEAQ (reference sequence). The CDR3 runs 14 residues. V was shortened by 2 bases and J by 4 bases, with 8 bases between the two germline ends. The DNA of the CDR3 is TGTGCCAGCAGCTTATTGAGGGATAATGAAAAACTGTTTTTT. As protein: CASSLLRDNEKLFF.

The J gene is TRBJ1-2, the V gene TRBV6-5; 8 bases are shared with TRBD1. V lost 2 bases and J lost 5; bases outside the gene matches: 1. The CDR3 extends over 13 amino acids. Germline V CDR1 and CDR2: MNHEY, SVGAGI. The DNA for the CDR3 is TGTGCCAGCAGTTACGACAGGGGTTATGGCTACACCTTC. This sequence encodes CASSYDRGYGYTF.

This sequence joins TRBV3-1 (or the pseudogene TRBV3-2) and TRBJ1-2; D unresolved. This CDR3 comprises 15 residues. Per germline, CDR1 LGHDT and CDR2 YNNKEL (reference sequence). The germline V and J ends were trimmed by 1 base and 2 bases, with 11 bases remaining between them. CDR3 DNA: TGTGCCAGCAGCCAAGGGGGAGTGCCCAACTATGGCTACACCTTC. It yields the protein CASSQGGVPNYGYTF.

J is TRBJ1-2 and V is TRBV6-5; tentatively, D is TRBD1 (6 bases). V dropped 0 bases and J dropped 9 bases, with 14 bases sitting between them. The CDR3 totals 14 residues. Germline V gene lookup returns CDR1 MNHEY and CDR2 SVGAGI. The CDR3 DNA reads TGTGCCAGCAGTTACTCGAACAGGGTCGGGAGCTACACCTTC. It translates to CASSYSNRVGSYTF.

The chain couples TRBV24-1 to TRBJ2-7, with no clear D. This CDR3 region has 14 residues. Germline loops: CDR1 KGHDR, CDR2 SFDVKD. V was trimmed by 3 bases and J by 0 bases, leaving 8 bases between them. CDR3 coding DNA: TGTGCCACCAGTGATACAGCTAACTCCTACGAGCAGTACTTC. The encoded protein is CATSDTANSYEQYF.

The J gene is TRBJ1-6, the V gene TRBV7-2; 7 bases fit TRBD1. CDR3 length: 15 amino acids. Trimming at V came to 5 bases and at J to 11 bases, leaving 12 bases not matched to a gene. Germline assignment: CDR1 SGHTA and CDR2 FQGNSA. CDR3 residues: CASSTREQGQPPLHF. CDR3 DNA sequence: TGTGCCAGCAGCACTAGGGAACAGGGGCAGCCACCCCTCCACTTT. Combining the CDR3 with reference TRBV7-2 and TRBJ1-6 gives the whole variable domain GAGVSQSPSNKVTEKGKDVELRCDPISGHTALYWYRQSLGQGLEFLIYFQGNSAPDKSGLPSDRFSAERTGGSVSTLTIQRTQQEDSAVYLCASSTREQGQPPLHFGNGTRLTVT.

V gene TRBV7-2 combines with J gene TRBJ1-1, with 7 bases identical to TRBD1. CDR1 and CDR2 from the germline V gene are SGHTA and FQGNSA. The CDR3 extends over 17 amino acids. V was clipped by 5 bases and J by 3 bases; unmatched bases: 15. CDR3: CASSDNDRDRFYTEAFF. The DNA of the CDR3 is TGTGCCAGCAGCGACAACGACAGGGATCGGTTTTACACTGAAGCTTTCTTT.

The rearrangement links TRBV29-1 to TRBJ1-1; 7 bases line up with TRBD1. CDR3 size: 16 residues. Germline V gene sequence: CDR1 SQVTM, CDR2 ANQGSEA. The DNA of the CDR3 is TGCAGTGTCGTTTGGGACAGCTCTCTTATGAACACTGAAGCTTTCTTT. Translating it yields CSVVWDSSLMNTEAFF.

The gene calls are TRBV5-1 and TRBJ1-1, with D tentatively TRBD1 (6 bases). This CDR3 region has 17 residues. Germline V gene data show CDR1 as SGHRS and CDR2 as YFSETQ. V gave up 0 bases and J gave up 0 bases, with 15 bases separating them. This CDR3 reads CASSLAVDSRMNTEAFF. The CDR3 nucleotides read TGCGCCAGCAGCTTGGCCGTGGACAGCCGCATGAACACTGAAGCTTTCTTT.

In this sample, this clone turned up once. This chain uses TRBV4-1 with TRBJ2-3, with 9 bases that match TRBD2. V was clipped by 3 bases and J by 6 bases; unmatched bases: 4. Germline V CDR1 and CDR2: MGHRA, YSYEKL. The length of the CDR3 is 14 residues. CDR3 amino acids: CASSQIAGVDTQYF. The CDR3 DNA follows: TGCGCCAGCAGCCAGATAGCGGGGGTGGATACGCAGTATTTT.

The J gene is TRBJ2-2, the V gene TRBV5-1; 7 bases fit TRBD2. The V segment lost 1 base and the J segment 1 base; nucleotides outside the gene matches: 4. The length of the CDR3 is 16 residues. In germline, CDR1 is SGHRS, CDR2 YFSETQ. The CDR3 region has the DNA TGCGCCAGCAGCTTGTTCCTAGCGGTGAACACCGGGGAGCTGTTTTTT. Amino acid sequence: CASSLFLAVNTGELFF.

The genes are TRBV27 and TRBJ1-4, with 8 bases matching TRBD1. Germline CDR1 MNHEY, CDR2 SMNVEV (reference sequence). The CDR3 spans 15 residues. Unmatched junction bases numbered 5, after V lost 0 bases and J lost 8 bases. This CDR3 reads CASSLSRTGREKLFF. For the CDR3, the DNA is TGTGCCAGCAGTTTATCCCGGACAGGGCGAGAAAAACTGTTTTTT. Variable domain in full (rest from reference TRBV27 and TRBJ1-4): EAQVTQNPRYLITVTGKKLTVTCSQNMNHEYMSWYRQDPGLGLRQIYYSMNVEVTDKGDVPEGYKVSRKEKRNFPLILESPSPNQTSLYFCASSLSRTGREKLFFGSGTQLSVL.

The chain joins TRBV5-1 to TRBJ1-2, with TRBD1 as a possible D gene (5 bases). CDR1 is SGHRS and CDR2 is YFSETQ in the germline V gene. The germline V and J ends were trimmed by 4 bases and 6 bases, with 13 bases remaining between them. This CDR3 region has 13 residues. The CDR3 here is CASSPRGRDGYTF. Written as DNA, the CDR3 is TGCGCCAGCAGCCCTAGGGGCAGGGATGGCTACACCTTC.

The CDR3: CASSLVQGAANEQFF. The DNA of the CDR3 is TGCGCCAGCAGCTTGGTACAGGGGGCGGCAAATGAGCAGTTCTTC. The V and J genes are TRBV5-1 and TRBJ2-1; 9 bases are a match to TRBD1. Germline lookup yields CDR1 SGHRS and CDR2 YFSETQ. V dropped 0 bases and J dropped 7; count of bases not matched to a gene: 5. This CDR3 is built from 15 residues.